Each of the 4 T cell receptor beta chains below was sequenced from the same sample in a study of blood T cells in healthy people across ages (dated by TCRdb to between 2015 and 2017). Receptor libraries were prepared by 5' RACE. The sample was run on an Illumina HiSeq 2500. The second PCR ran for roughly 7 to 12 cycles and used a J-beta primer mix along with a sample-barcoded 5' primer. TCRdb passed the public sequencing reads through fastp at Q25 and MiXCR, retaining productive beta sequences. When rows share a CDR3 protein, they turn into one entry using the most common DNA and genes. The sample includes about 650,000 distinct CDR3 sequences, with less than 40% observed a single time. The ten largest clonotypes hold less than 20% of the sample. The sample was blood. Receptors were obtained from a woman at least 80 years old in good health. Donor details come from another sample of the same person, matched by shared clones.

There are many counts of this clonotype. The DNA of the CDR3 is TGTGCCAGCAGTCCGGTGATTAGATCCTCTAACTATGGCTACACCTTC. Amino acid sequence: CASSPVIRSSNYGYTF. V and J are TRBV4-2 and TRBJ1-2, with D unclear. The germline gives CDR1 LGHNA, CDR2 YNFKEQ. The CDR3 runs to 16 residues. The ends were cut back, 6 bases at V and 0 bases at J, with 17 bases in the middle.

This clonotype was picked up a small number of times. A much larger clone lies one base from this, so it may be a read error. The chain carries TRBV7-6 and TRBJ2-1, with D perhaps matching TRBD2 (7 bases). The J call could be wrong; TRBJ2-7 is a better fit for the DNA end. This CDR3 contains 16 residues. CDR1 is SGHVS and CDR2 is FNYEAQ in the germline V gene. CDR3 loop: CASSKGGQGSYNEQYF. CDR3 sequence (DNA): TGTGCCAGCAGCAAGGGGGGGCAGGGCTCCTACAATGAGCAGTACTTC.

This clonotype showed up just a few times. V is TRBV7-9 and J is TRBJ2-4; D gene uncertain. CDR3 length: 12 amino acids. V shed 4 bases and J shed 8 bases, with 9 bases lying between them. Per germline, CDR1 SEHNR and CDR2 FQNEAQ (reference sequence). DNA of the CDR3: TGTGCCAGCAGCTCCGGAGATGACATTCAGTACTTC. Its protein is CASSSGDDIQYF.

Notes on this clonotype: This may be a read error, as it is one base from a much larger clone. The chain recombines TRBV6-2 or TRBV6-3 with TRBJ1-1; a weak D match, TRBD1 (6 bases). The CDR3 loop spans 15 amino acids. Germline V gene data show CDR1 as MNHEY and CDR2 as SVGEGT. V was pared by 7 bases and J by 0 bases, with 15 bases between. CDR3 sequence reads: CASIGAGGLNTEAFF. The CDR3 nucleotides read TGTGCCAGCATTGGGGCGGGGGGGCTGAACACTGAAGCTTTCTTT.